These 3 T cell receptor beta chains originate from one sample sequenced in a study of blood T cell repertoires in COVID-19. Clones were sequenced by immunoSEQ multiplex PCR, and TCRdb holds only the in-frame ones, with some missing. The data contain 200,000 to 250,000 clones, 84% of them singletons. Sequenced: peripheral blood. The receptors were gathered from a man aged 30 to 45 with active or convalescent COVID-19.

The chain is built from TRBV30 and TRBJ1-6, with D maybe TRBD1 (6 bases). V was trimmed by 1 base and J by 13 bases, leaving 14 bases between them. This CDR3 region has 13 residues. CDR1 and CDR2 (germline): GTSNPN, SVGIG (reference sequence). The CDR3: CAWSAGHLVPLHF. For the CDR3, the DNA is TGTGCCTGGAGTGCGGGACACCTTGTTCCCCTCCACTTT.

The chain combines TRBV7-2 with TRBJ1-5, with D tentatively TRBD1 (6 bases). V was clipped by 6 bases and J by 4 bases, with 10 bases between them. The germline gives CDR1 SGHTA, CDR2 FQGNSA. The CDR3 is 13 residues long. This CDR3 reads CASRPTGNQPQHF. The CDR3 DNA follows: TGTGCCAGCAGACCAACAGGGAATCAGCCCCAGCATTTT.

The genes are TRBV18 and TRBJ2-1; tentative D call: TRBD2 (6 bases). Trimming took off 3 bases at V and 2 bases at J, with 11 bases between the two ends. Per the germline V gene, CDR1 is KGHSH and CDR2 is LQKENI. CDR3 length equals 15 residues. CDR3 protein: CASSPAGRAYNEQFF. In nucleotides, the CDR3 is TGTGCCAGCTCACCCGCGGGGCGGGCCTACAATGAGCAGTTCTTC.